A single sample is the source of the 30 T cell receptor beta chains below, sequenced in a study of vaccination and CD4 T cells after COVID-19 (dated by TCRdb to between 2021 and 2024). The treatment or condition label on this specimen signifies: roughly ten-day PBMC culture with coronavirus spike peptide pools or control peptides (ViraFEST assay). Library method: PCR. TCRdb records Illumina iSeq 100 as the sequencer. DNA from cultured CD4+ T cells was subjected to TCR sequencing with the Oncomine TCR Beta short-read assay at the Johns Hopkins FTIC core. The public reads were quality trimmed at Q25 with fastp and then assembled into clones with MiXCR by TCRdb, keeping productive beta chains. Every entry covers one CDR3 protein and lists the most common genes and DNA from its rows. The sample contains 25,000 to 30,000 distinct CDR3 sequences, under 75% of them found a single time. Jointly, the top ten make up around 16% of the sample.

The antigens these receptors bind are not known. Specimen: CD4+ T cells from blood, cultured in vitro, collected after SARS-CoV-2 vaccination. The receptors were sampled from a human donor who received a COVID-19 vaccine.

This clonotype was counted a few times. V and J are TRBV5-1 and TRBJ1-6, with TRBD1 matching 12 bases. The CDR3 runs to 16 residues. The V segment lost 4 bases and the J segment 7 bases; nucleotides outside the gene matches: 6. CDR1 is SGHRS, CDR2 YFSETQ, per germline. CDR3 sequence: CASSPGQGATNSPLHF. CDR3 DNA: TGCGCCAGCAGCCCGGGACAGGGGGCTACGAATTCACCCCTCCACTTT.

The chain has TRBV25-1 and TRBJ1-1, with 9 positions matching TRBD1. J lost 0 bases, V lost 1 base, and 9 bases had no gene match. From germline, CDR1 is MGHDK and CDR2 SYGVNS. The CDR3 extends over 18 amino acids. The CDR3 DNA reads as TGTGCCAGCAGTGAATTCTGGACAGGGGAGGGCATGAACACTGAAGCTTTCTTT. This translates into CASSEFWTGEGMNTEAFF.

In this sample, this clonotype turned up a few times. The chain uses TRBV20-1 and TRBJ1-5; D perhaps matches TRBD1 (5 bases). V shed 6 bases and J shed 2 bases, with 17 bases lying between them. This CDR3 has 15 residues. Germline assignment: CDR1 DFQATT and CDR2 SNEGSKA (reference sequence). The CDR3 DNA sequence: TGCAGTGCCATCGACAGCGGGCATGGCAATCAGCCCCAGCATTTT. It is translated as CSAIDSGHGNQPQHF.

This clonotype was detected only once. The rearrangement uses TRBV24-1 and TRBJ2-2; TRBD1 matches at 8 bases. Trimming cost V 7 bases and J 7 bases; bases outside gene matches: 4. Germline V gene lookup returns CDR1 KGHDR and CDR2 SFDVKD. The CDR3 loop spans 13 amino acids. DNA of the CDR3: TGTGCCACCAGAGAGACAGGGGTCGGGGAGCTGTTTTTT. Encoded protein: CATRETGVGELFF.

The V gene is TRBV5-1, the J gene TRBJ1-1; no firm D call. V lost 2 bases and J 4 bases, leaving 12 bases between the germline ends. CDR3 length: 14 residues. Germline loops: CDR1 SGHRS, CDR2 YFSETQ. The CDR3 bases are TGCGCCAGCAGCTTTTTCGGGGTACCCACTGAAGCTTTCTTT. This codes for CASSFFGVPTEAFF. Looking up the rest from reference TRBV5-1 and TRBJ1-1 gives the full variable domain: KAGVTQTPRYLIKTRGQQVTLSCSPISGHRSVSWYQQTPGQGLQFLFEYFSETQRNKGNFPGRFSGRQFSNSRSEMNVSTLELGDSALYLCASSFFGVPTEAFFGQGTRLTVV.

This clonotype appeared a single time. The CDR3 sequence: CASSETGTGEINEQFF. In nucleotides, the CDR3 is TGTGCCAGCAGTGAAACCGGGACAGGGGAGATCAATGAGCAGTTCTTC. The chain combines TRBV6-4 with TRBJ2-1; 10 bases match TRBD1. Looked up from germline, CDR1 is MRHNA and CDR2 is SNTAGT. Trimming cost V 3 bases and J 6 bases; bases outside gene matches: 8. The CDR3 contains 16 residues.

This clonotype showed up just once. V usage is TRBV30 and J usage is TRBJ1-1; 7 nucleotides align to TRBD1. The CDR3 runs 14 residues. With V trimmed by 4 bases and J by 0 bases, 5 bases remained unmatched. The V gene's germline CDR1 is GTSNPN and CDR2 SVGIG (reference sequence). The CDR3 DNA sequence: TGTGCCTGGACCCTACAGGGGATGAACACTGAAGCTTTCTTT. Protein sequence: CAWTLQGMNTEAFF.

The chain uses TRBV14 and TRBJ1-4, with D possibly matching TRBD1 (5 bases). This CDR3 spans 15 amino acids. Germline V lookup: CDR1 SGHDN, CDR2 FVKESK. Trimming pared 2 bases from V and 4 bases from J, leaving 11 bases between. As DNA, the CDR3 is TGTGCCAGCAGCCAAAGGGGACGGCGTAATGAAAAACTGTTTTTT. Encoded protein: CASSQRGRRNEKLFF.

This chain joins TRBV7-2 and TRBJ2-3; 10 bases align to TRBD2. The CDR3 covers 18 residues. V gave up 4 bases and J gave up 6 bases; unmatched junction bases: 16. Germline V gene lookup returns CDR1 SGHTA and CDR2 FQGNSA. The CDR3 DNA reads as TGTGCCAGCAGCTCCAGATCTAGGACTAGCGGACGGGCGGATACGCAGTATTTT. Translated, it gives CASSSRSRTSGRADTQYF.

The V gene is TRBV10-3, the J gene TRBJ1-1, with D possibly being TRBD1 (5 bases). The germline CDR1 and CDR2 sequences are ENHRY and SYGVKD. The CDR3 is made up of 15 amino acids. The V end lost 6 bases, the J end lost 4 bases, and 18 bases lay between the germline ends. For the CDR3, the DNA is TGTGCCATCAGCAGGCAGCAGGGTCGGGGCACTGAAGCTTTCTTT. This translates into CAISRQQGRGTEAFF.

This clonotype showed up just a few times. The CDR3 DNA is TGTGCCAGCAGCAACGGGAACCGGGACACCTTTAACTATGGCTACACCTTC. Amino acid sequence: CASSNGNRDTFNYGYTF. This chain joins TRBV6-1 and TRBJ1-2; perhaps TRBD1 as D (6 bases). CDR1 is MNHNS and CDR2 is SASEGT in the germline V gene. The CDR3 length is 17 residues. V lost 6 bases and J lost 1, with 21 bases in between.

The chain joins TRBV20-1 to TRBJ2-3; 10 bases agree with TRBD2. Germline V gives CDR1 DFQATT, CDR2 SNEGSKA (reference sequence). The V segment lost 0 bases and the J segment 2 bases; nucleotides outside the gene matches: 5. The CDR3 has 16 amino acids. CDR3 sequence reads: CSARDQLAGFTDTQYF. The CDR3 DNA is TGCAGTGCTAGAGATCAACTAGCGGGGTTCACAGATACGCAGTATTTT.

The chain employs TRBV5-1 and TRBJ1-2, with 8 bases that match TRBD1. Unmatched junction bases numbered 11, after V lost 4 bases and J lost 6 bases. CDR1 is SGHRS, CDR2 YFSETQ, per germline. This CDR3 contains 15 residues. CDR3 sequence: CASSQVGQGRNGYTF. The CDR3 DNA reads TGCGCCAGCAGCCAAGTAGGACAGGGAAGGAATGGCTACACCTTC.

The chain is built from TRBV5-6 and TRBJ2-1; D uncertain. The CDR3 is made up of 16 amino acids. V lost 0 bases and J 4 bases, leaving 14 bases between the germline ends. From germline, CDR1 is SGHDT and CDR2 YYEEEE. The CDR3 DNA follows: TGTGCCAGCAGCTTGGAGATAGCTAGAGAGTACAATGAGCAGTTCTTC. Translated: CASSLEIAREYNEQFF.

The chain carries TRBV24-1 and TRBJ2-1, with 9 bases that match TRBD1. This CDR3 has 16 amino acids. Trimming cost V 3 bases and J 4 bases; bases outside gene matches: 6. Germline CDR1 and CDR2: KGHDR and SFDVKD. The CDR3 region is CATSDPTGGIYNEQFF. For the CDR3, the DNA is TGTGCCACCAGTGATCCAACAGGGGGCATATACAATGAGCAGTTCTTC.

This rearrangement joins TRBV5-1 to TRBJ1-1, with D hard to call. The CDR3 length is 13 residues. Germline V CDR1 and CDR2: SGHRS, YFSETQ. V lost 1 base to trimming and J lost 2 bases, with 6 bases between them. DNA for the CDR3: TGCGCCAGCAGCTTGTCAGATAACACTGAAGCTTTCTTT. As protein: CASSLSDNTEAFF.

The chain has TRBV23-1 and TRBJ1-4; 12 nucleotides line up with TRBD1. Being an ORF, TRBV23-1 has a function that is uncertain. The CDR3 is 16 residues long. V lost 3 bases to trimming and J lost 7 bases; unmatched junction nucleotides: 6. The CDR3 nucleotides read TGCGCCAGCAGTCACCGCCGGGACAGGGGGCGTGAAAAACTGTTTTTT. Its protein is CASSHRRDRGREKLFF.

The V gene is TRBV5-1, the J gene TRBJ2-1; D not resolved. This CDR3 has 16 residues. CDR1 is SGHRS, CDR2 YFSETQ, per germline. V shed 0 bases and J shed 4 bases, with 14 bases lying between them. CDR3 in amino acids: CASSLVSATAYNEQFF. In DNA, the CDR3 is TGCGCCAGCAGCTTGGTCTCGGCAACAGCTTACAATGAGCAGTTCTTC. The complete variable domain, with remaining parts taken from reference TRBV5-1 and TRBJ2-1, reads KAGVTQTPRYLIKTRGQQVTLSCSPISGHRSVSWYQQTPGQGLQFLFEYFSETQRNKGNFPGRFSGRQFSNSRSEMNVSTLELGDSALYLCASSLVSATAYNEQFFGPGTRLTVL.

This sequence joins TRBV7-9 and TRBJ1-1; D is ambiguous. This CDR3 is 14 amino acids long. Germline CDR1 SEHNR, CDR2 FQNEAQ (reference sequence). The V and J ends lost 3 bases and 4 bases respectively, with 12 bases between them. The CDR3 is CASSFSGRVTEAFF. For the CDR3, the DNA is TGTGCCAGCAGCTTTTCAGGTAGGGTCACTGAAGCTTTCTTT.

This chain uses TRBV20-1 with TRBJ1-2, with 9 bases identical to TRBD1. V lost 5 bases and J lost 8; bases outside the gene matches: 6. The CDR3 contains 12 residues. Per the germline V gene, CDR1 is DFQATT and CDR2 is SNEGSKA (reference sequence). The CDR3 nucleotides read TGCAGTGCTGATCGACAGGGGGAAGGCTACACCTTC. Translated: CSADRQGEGYTF.

The chain recombines TRBV21-1 with TRBJ2-3; the table's TRBD2 call for D was not verified on the DNA. TRBV21-1 is labeled a pseudogene. The CDR3 length is 16 residues. The CDR3 here is CASSTTREVSTDTQYF. CDR3 nucleotide sequence: TGTGCCAGCAGCACCACTCGGGAGGTCAGCACAGATACGCAGTATTTT.

The table lists this clonotype with a few counts. The V call is TRBV12-3 or TRBV12-4, the J call TRBJ2-7, with 8 bases fitting TRBD1. Trimming took 5 bases from V and 7 from J; bases not matched to a gene: 10. This CDR3 has 14 amino acids. The DNA of the CDR3 is TGTGCCAGCAGTATAACGCGGACAGGGAGTGAGCAGTACTTC. This translates into CASSITRTGSEQYF.

The V and J genes are TRBV6-5 and TRBJ2-2; D gene uncertain. The CDR3 extends over 14 amino acids. CDR1 MNHEY and CDR2 SVGAGI come from the germline V gene. Trimming stripped 0 bases from V and 6 bases from J, with 8 bases between. The CDR3 DNA reads TGTGCCAGCAGTTACTCGACGGGTTCCGGGGAGCTGTTTTTT. Amino acid sequence: CASSYSTGSGELFF.

The V call is TRBV30, the J call TRBJ2-2; 13 bases align to TRBD2. The V and J ends lost 0 bases and 6 bases, in that order; junction bases with no gene match: 1. The V gene's germline CDR1 is GTSNPN and CDR2 SVGIG (reference sequence). The CDR3 extends over 15 amino acids. CDR3 in amino acids: CAWSVTSGGAGELFF. CDR3 DNA sequence: TGTGCCTGGAGTGTCACTAGCGGGGGGGCCGGGGAGCTGTTTTTT.

This clonotype has more than one count but fewer than ten. The rearrangement joins TRBV20-1 to TRBJ2-5; 11 bases fit TRBD2. CDR1 and CDR2 (germline): DFQATT, SNEGSKA (reference sequence). J gave up 4 bases and V 5 bases, and 18 bases lay outside the gene matches. The CDR3 consists of 18 residues. The CDR3 region is CSAYSLGDSGGEGETQYF. CDR3 sequence (DNA): TGCAGTGCTTACTCCCTCGGTGATAGCGGGGGGGAGGGAGAGACCCAGTACTTC.

The chain combines TRBV7-8 with TRBJ1-2; 12 bases match TRBD1. This CDR3 has 14 amino acids. CDR1 and CDR2 from the germline V gene are SGHVS and FQNEAQ. Trimming removed 5 bases from V and 8 bases from J; junction bases left unmatched: 6. The CDR3 loop is CASSLGQGAGGYTF. The CDR3 nucleotides read TGTGCCAGCAGCCTGGGACAGGGGGCAGGCGGCTACACCTTC.

This clonotype was seen a few times. This sequence joins TRBV7-9 and TRBJ1-2; D call uncertain. From germline, CDR1 is SEHNR and CDR2 FQNEAQ (reference sequence). Trimming stripped 1 base from V and 5 bases from J, with 11 bases between. The CDR3 has 14 residues. The CDR3 nucleotides are TGTGCCAGCAGCTTAGGACATTCGGGTTATGGCTACACCTTC. Amino acid sequence: CASSLGHSGYGYTF.

J is TRBJ1-1 and V is TRBV18; 7 bases are a match to TRBD1. V shed 2 bases and J 0 bases; nucleotides not matched to a gene: 3. This CDR3 is 15 amino acids long. Germline V CDR1 and CDR2: KGHSH, LQKENI. CDR3 loop: CASSPGTAMNTEAFF. In nucleotides, the CDR3 is TGTGCCAGCTCACCAGGGACAGCGATGAACACTGAAGCTTTCTTT.

This clonotype was detected a few times. The chain links TRBV11-2 to TRBJ2-5; no reliable D call. Germline lookup yields CDR1 SGHAT and CDR2 FQNNGV. V lost 0 bases and J 6 bases, leaving 5 bases between the germline ends. The CDR3 length is 12 residues. The CDR3 protein is CASSLDHQTQYF. The DNA of the CDR3 is TGTGCCAGCAGCTTAGATCACCAGACCCAGTACTTC.

J is TRBJ2-3 and V is TRBV7-8, with TRBD2 matching 14 bases. The CDR3 sequence is 18 residues long. The trim removed 5 bases at V and 1 base at J, leaving 8 bases unmatched. Germline V CDR1 and CDR2: SGHVS, FQNEAQ. CDR3 region: CASSHGLAGGHGTDTQYF. DNA for the CDR3: TGTGCCAGCAGCCATGGACTAGCGGGGGGCCACGGCACAGATACGCAGTATTTT.